This is a list of T cell receptor beta chains from one sample in a study of T cells in Graves' hyperthyroidism and ophthalmopathy. TCRdb recomputed calls from the multiplex PCR reads with MiXCR, one row per CDR3 protein. The sample records around 540,000 distinct CDR3 sequences, roughly 16% being singletons. Sequenced sample: blood. These TCRs come from a woman in her twenties or thirties with Graves' ophthalmopathy. The CDR3 runs from the conserved cysteine through the conserved F or W. The D gene is left open where the match is weak. Some rows mark clone size as missing; the rest say once, few, many or name a class of expanded clone.

j_gene: TRBJ2-7; d_gene: TRBD2; abundance: -; v_gene: TRBV7-9; CDR3nt: TGTGCCAGCAGCACTAGCGGGAACCACGAGCAGTACTTC; CDR3aa: CASSTSGNHEQYF
j_gene: TRBJ1-1; d_gene: -; abundance: -; v_gene: TRBV2; CDR3nt: TGTGCCAGCAGTGAAGCGTTATTCAACACTGAAGCTTTCTTT; CDR3aa: CASSEALFNTEAFF
j_gene: TRBJ2-3; d_gene: -; abundance: -; v_gene: TRBV13; CDR3nt: TGTGCCAGCAGCCTCCCCGCTTCCCAGGCGCAGTATTTT; CDR3aa: CASSLPASQAQYF
j_gene: TRBJ2-1; d_gene: -; abundance: many; v_gene: TRBV12-3/TRBV12-4; CDR3nt: TGTGCCAGCAGCTTTACGGGACCCTACAATGAGCAGTTCTTC; CDR3aa: CASSFTGPYNEQFF
j_gene: TRBJ1-2; d_gene: TRBD1; abundance: -; v_gene: TRBV10-2; CDR3nt: TGCGCCAGCAGTGAGGGAGGGGCAGGGGGCAACCAGAATGGCTACACCTTC; CDR3aa: CASSEGGAGGNQNGYTF
j_gene: TRBJ1-6; d_gene: -; abundance: few; v_gene: TRBV19; CDR3nt: TGTGCCAGTAGTCGGTTGGGGTATAATTCACCCCTCCACTTT; CDR3aa: CASSRLGYNSPLHF
j_gene: TRBJ2-1; d_gene: -; abundance: many; v_gene: TRBV5-5; CDR3nt: TGTGCCAGCAGCTTTCGTGATTTGGACAATGAGCAGTTCTTC; CDR3aa: CASSFRDLDNEQFF
j_gene: TRBJ2-3; d_gene: TRBD2; abundance: many; v_gene: TRBV20-1; CDR3nt: TGCAGTGCTGGACTAGCTTTCACAGATACGCAGTATTTT; CDR3aa: CSAGLAFTDTQYF
j_gene: TRBJ1-2; d_gene: TRBD1; abundance: many; v_gene: TRBV3-1; CDR3nt: TGTGCCAGCAGCCAAGAAGGGGGACAGGGCGGCTATGGCTACACCTTC; CDR3aa: CASSQEGGQGGYGYTF
j_gene: TRBJ2-7; d_gene: -; abundance: -; v_gene: TRBV29-1; CDR3nt: TGCAGCGTTGAAGGACTACAGGGTGACGAGCAGTACTTC; CDR3aa: CSVEGLQGDEQYF
j_gene: TRBJ1-1; d_gene: -; abundance: -; v_gene: TRBV10-1; CDR3nt: TGCGCCAGCAGTGAGAACAGACTGAACACTGAAGCTTTCTTT; CDR3aa: CASSENRLNTEAFF
j_gene: TRBJ2-1; d_gene: TRBD2; abundance: many; v_gene: TRBV28; CDR3nt: TGTGCCAGCAGTTTATTTACCGCGGGAGTTCCCTACAATGAGCAGTTCTTC; CDR3aa: CASSLFTAGVPYNEQFF
j_gene: TRBJ2-7; d_gene: TRBD2; abundance: many; v_gene: TRBV20-1; CDR3nt: TGCAGTGCTAGAACACTAGCGGGTAACTACGAGCAGTACTTC; CDR3aa: CSARTLAGNYEQYF
j_gene: TRBJ2-1; d_gene: TRBD2; abundance: many; v_gene: TRBV29-1; CDR3nt: TGCAGCGTTGAATTGGGGTCTAGCGGGAGCAATGAGCAGTTCTTC; CDR3aa: CSVELGSSGSNEQFF
j_gene: TRBJ2-3; d_gene: -; abundance: many; v_gene: TRBV6-6; CDR3nt: TGTGCCAGCAGTTACCGGGCTACCACAGATACGCAGTATTTT; CDR3aa: CASSYRATTDTQYF
j_gene: TRBJ2-7; d_gene: -; abundance: -; v_gene: TRBV28; CDR3nt: TGTGCCAGCAGTTTATTCCGGAGATCCTACGAGCAGTACTTC; CDR3aa: CASSLFRRSYEQYF
j_gene: TRBJ2-3; d_gene: -; abundance: many; v_gene: TRBV2; CDR3nt: TGTGCCAGCAGAGCGAGTGTGACAGGAAGTCGGGGTACGCAGTATTTT; CDR3aa: CASRASVTGSRGTQYF
j_gene: TRBJ2-7; d_gene: TRBD2; abundance: many; v_gene: TRBV6-1; CDR3nt: TGTGCCAGCACCACCGGGGGGGGGAACTACGAGCAGTACTTC; CDR3aa: CASTTGGGNYEQYF
j_gene: TRBJ2-7; d_gene: TRBD2; abundance: many; v_gene: TRBV4-2; CDR3nt: TGTGCCAGCAGCCAAGAAACTAGCGGGGTACGTGAGCAGTACTTC; CDR3aa: CASSQETSGVREQYF
j_gene: TRBJ1-1; d_gene: TRBD1; abundance: -; v_gene: TRBV6-2/TRBV6-3; CDR3nt: TGTGCCGCCACGGGACAGCCGAACACTGAAGCTTTCTTT; CDR3aa: CAATGQPNTEAFF
j_gene: TRBJ1-1; d_gene: TRBD1; abundance: few; v_gene: TRBV12-3/TRBV12-4; CDR3nt: TGTGCCAGCACCTACCAGACAGGGTACACTGAAGCTTTCTTT; CDR3aa: CASTYQTGYTEAFF
j_gene: TRBJ2-5; d_gene: -; abundance: -; v_gene: TRBV4-3; CDR3nt: TGCGCCAGCAGCCAAGATTGGGGCTCCTCTAAACTGAAAGAGACCCAGTACTTC; CDR3aa: CASSQDWGSSKLKETQYF
j_gene: TRBJ2-1; d_gene: -; abundance: many; v_gene: TRBV24-1; CDR3nt: TGTGCCACCAGTGATTTGCGGCAGGGATACCATGAGCAGTTCTTC; CDR3aa: CATSDLRQGYHEQFF
j_gene: TRBJ1-5; d_gene: -; abundance: many; v_gene: TRBV27; CDR3nt: TGTGCCAGCAGTTTAGCCTCCCCCCCCGGGCGGGGCAATCAGCCCCAGCATTTT; CDR3aa: CASSLASPPGRGNQPQHF
j_gene: TRBJ2-3; d_gene: -; abundance: few; v_gene: TRBV24-1; CDR3nt: TGTGCCACCAGTGCAGGGGGGCGAGATACGCAGTATTTT; CDR3aa: CATSAGGRDTQYF
j_gene: TRBJ2-2; d_gene: TRBD1; abundance: many; v_gene: TRBV7-8; CDR3nt: TGTGCCAGTAGGACAGGGTTTATCACCGGGGAGCTGTTTTTT; CDR3aa: CASRTGFITGELFF
j_gene: TRBJ2-7; d_gene: TRBD2; abundance: many; v_gene: TRBV7-2; CDR3nt: TGTGCCAGCAGCTGGTACGCGACTAGCGGGACATCCTACGAGCAGTACTTC; CDR3aa: CASSWYATSGTSYEQYF
j_gene: TRBJ2-7; d_gene: TRBD2; abundance: -; v_gene: TRBV4-1; CDR3nt: TGCGCCAGCAGCCCAGCGGGAGACTATTCCTACGAGCAGTACTTC; CDR3aa: CASSPAGDYSYEQYF
j_gene: TRBJ2-3; d_gene: -; abundance: many; v_gene: TRBV2; CDR3nt: TGTGCCAGCAGTGCGGCGCGCGGATTTGGCGCAGATACGCAGTATTTT; CDR3aa: CASSAARGFGADTQYF
j_gene: TRBJ1-2; d_gene: TRBD1; abundance: -; v_gene: TRBV30; CDR3nt: TGTGCCTGGAGTGTACGGACAGGGGGAAATGGCTACACCTTC; CDR3aa: CAWSVRTGGNGYTF
j_gene: TRBJ1-6; d_gene: -; abundance: few; v_gene: TRBV27; CDR3nt: TGTGCCAGCAGTTTAAAATGGAGCTCCTATAATTCACCCCTCCACTTT; CDR3aa: CASSLKWSSYNSPLHF
j_gene: TRBJ2-2; d_gene: -; abundance: few; v_gene: TRBV20-1; CDR3nt: TGCAGTGCCCCCTCAGCGGAGGGTATTACCGGGGAGCTGTTTTTT; CDR3aa: CSAPSAEGITGELFF
j_gene: TRBJ1-1; d_gene: -; abundance: -; v_gene: TRBV5-1; CDR3nt: TGCGCCAGCAGCTTGGTCGTCGGACCGTTAATGAACACTGAAGCTTTCTTT; CDR3aa: CASSLVVGPLMNTEAFF
j_gene: TRBJ1-5; d_gene: TRBD1; abundance: many; v_gene: TRBV20-1; CDR3nt: TGCAGTGCTATAGAGGGGGCAGGCAATCAGCCCCAGCATTTT; CDR3aa: CSAIEGAGNQPQHF
j_gene: TRBJ1-2; d_gene: TRBD1; abundance: many; v_gene: TRBV30; CDR3nt: TGTGCCTGGGAATCGGGACAGCTGGGCTACACCTTC; CDR3aa: CAWESGQLGYTF